This TCR beta chain was identified during a study of blood T cell repertoires in COVID-19. Study-level information: Nucleic acid was either cDNA or gDNA, and it came from T cells, B-cell-depleted T cells, or PBMCs.

The authors' processing: Using reference gene primer amplification, nucleated cell counts were estimated. Method: immunoSEQ multiplex PCR; TCRdb's copy keeps in-frame clones and lacks some. The V and J calls and clone size come from that table; D and trimming were worked out from the DNA. Of some 180,000 clones listed, about 85% are singletons. CDR1 and CDR2 from the germline V gene are MNHEY and SVGEGT. The CDR3 is made up of 15 amino acids. The germline V and J ends were trimmed by 2 bases and 2 bases, with 12 bases remaining between them. The sequenced sample was peripheral blood. The gene calls are TRBV6-2 or TRBV6-3 and TRBJ1-2; a possible D gene is TRBD1 (5 bases). This receptor was obtained from a woman between 35 and 50 years old with COVID-19, enrolled during active disease. In nucleotides, the CDR3 is TGTGCCAGCAGTTACAACTGGGACTCAAACTATGGCTACACCTTC. Its translation is CASSYNWDSNYGYTF.